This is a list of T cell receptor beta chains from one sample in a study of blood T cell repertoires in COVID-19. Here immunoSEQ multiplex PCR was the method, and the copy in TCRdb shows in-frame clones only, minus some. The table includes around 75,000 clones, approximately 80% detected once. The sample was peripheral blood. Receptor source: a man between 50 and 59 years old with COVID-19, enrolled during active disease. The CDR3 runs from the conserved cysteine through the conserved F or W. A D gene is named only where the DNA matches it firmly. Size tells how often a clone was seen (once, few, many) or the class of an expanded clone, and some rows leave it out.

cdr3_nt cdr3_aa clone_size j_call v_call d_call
TGTGCCTGGAGCCGCGGGGGAGACATCAATGAGCAGTTCTTC CAWSRGGDINEQFF NA TRBJ2-1 TRBV30 TRBD2
TGTGCCAGCAGTTTATCGTCCCGCGTAGCGGGAGGGGAGACCCAGTACTTC CASSLSSRVAGGETQYF few TRBJ2-5 TRBV27 TRBD2
TGTGCCAGCAGCTCCCGACTCAACACCGGGGAGCTGTTTTTT CASSSRLNTGELFF NA TRBJ2-2 TRBV5-4 NA
TGTGCCAGTAGTTGGACCGGGACAGGGGGCAATCAGCCCCAGCATTTT CASSWTGTGGNQPQHF NA TRBJ1-5 TRBV19 TRBD1
TGTGCCAGCAGCTTAGCGGGGACAGGGCGGGGCTACACCTTC CASSLAGTGRGYTF NA TRBJ1-2 TRBV7-2 TRBD1
TGTGCCAGCAGTCACCCTGGACAGGCCCACGATAATCAGCCCCAGCATTTT CASSHPGQAHDNQPQHF NA TRBJ1-5 TRBV6-2/TRBV6-3 TRBD1
TGTGCCAGCAGCATGATTAGCTACAATGAGCAGTTCTTC CASSMISYNEQFF NA TRBJ2-1 TRBV13 NA
TGCGCCAGCAGCTCCGAGGGAAGGGGGAGCAAGAACTATGGCTACACCTTC CASSSEGRGSKNYGYTF NA TRBJ1-2 TRBV5-1 NA
TGTGCCAGCAGCCCCCGAAAAGCGGGACCCCGGAGCAATGAGCAGTTCTTC CASSPRKAGPRSNEQFF NA TRBJ2-1 TRBV5-4 TRBD2
TGTGCCAGCAGCTTAGACGGAGCCGGGGAACCCCTCCACTTT CASSLDGAGEPLHF NA TRBJ1-6 TRBV7-3 NA
TGTGCCACCCAGAAAACAGGGTCGGGCACCGGGGAGCTGTTTTTT CATQKTGSGTGELFF NA TRBJ2-2 TRBV24-1 NA
TGTGCCAGCAGCTTACGTGCCGGACAGGGATTAGCAGATACGCAGTATTTT CASSLRAGQGLADTQYF NA TRBJ2-3 TRBV7-9 TRBD1
TGCGCCAGCAGCTTGGGCCAGGGAAGCACCGGGGAGCTGTTTTTT CASSLGQGSTGELFF NA TRBJ2-2 TRBV5-1 NA
TGTGCCAGCAGCCAAGCGCAGGGTGTAAGTGGCTACACCTTC CASSQAQGVSGYTF NA TRBJ1-2 TRBV3-1/TRBV3-2 NA
TGTGCCAGCACTACGGCGGGAGACGTTACAGATACGCAGTATTTT CASTTAGDVTDTQYF NA TRBJ2-3 TRBV9 TRBD2
TGCGCCAGCAGTCTCGTGTACAGCCGGTCCTACAATGAGCAGTTCTTC CASSLVYSRSYNEQFF NA TRBJ2-1 TRBV23-1 NA
TGTGCCATCAGCCCCGGGGAAACTAGCGGTATCACAGATACGCAGTATTTT CAISPGETSGITDTQYF NA TRBJ2-3 TRBV10-3 TRBD2
TGTGCCAGCAGCGTATCGTCGGGCTCCTACAATGAGCAGTTCTTC CASSVSSGSYNEQFF once TRBJ2-1 TRBV9 NA
TGTGCCAGCAGTGAAGCGCGGACAGCCACCTACGAGCAGTACTTC CASSEARTATYEQYF NA TRBJ2-7 TRBV6-1 NA
TGTGCCAGCAGCGTAACCCTAGCGGGAGCAGATACGCAGTATTTT CASSVTLAGADTQYF NA TRBJ2-3 TRBV9 TRBD2
TGTGCCAGCAGTACAATGAACACCGGGGAGCTGTTTTTT CASSTMNTGELFF NA TRBJ2-2 TRBV6-4 NA
TGTGCCAGCAGTTTACCCGGGAGCAGCCCATTTTATGAGCAGTTCTTC CASSLPGSSPFYEQFF NA TRBJ2-1 TRBV27 NA
TGTGCCAGCAGCATGCATAGAGGCGGTGAGCAGTTCTTC CASSMHRGGEQFF NA TRBJ2-1 TRBV11-2 NA
TGTGCCAGCAGTCCCGCTGGAGGGGCCACTGAAGCTTTCTTT CASSPAGGATEAFF NA TRBJ1-1 TRBV6-5 NA
TGTGCCAGCAGCGCCTACTCCACAGATACGCAGTATTTT CASSAYSTDTQYF NA TRBJ2-3 TRBV2 NA
TGCAGTGCTAGTCAGGGGACAAATCAGCCCCAGCATTTT CSASQGTNQPQHF NA TRBJ1-5 TRBV20-1 NA
TGTGCCAGCAGGCTGGCAGGTCCCACCTACGAGCAGTACTTC CASRLAGPTYEQYF NA TRBJ2-7 TRBV28 NA
TGTGCCAGCAGTACTCTGGGCCCCCCCTACAATGAGCAGTTCTTC CASSTLGPPYNEQFF NA TRBJ2-1 TRBV28 NA
TGCAGCGTTGAATGGACAGGGGGTTACAATGAGCAGTTCTTC CSVEWTGGYNEQFF many TRBJ2-1 TRBV29-1 TRBD1
TGTGCCAGCAGTTTGGGACAGGACCAAACCGGGGAGCTGTTTTTT CASSLGQDQTGELFF NA TRBJ2-2 TRBV6-2/TRBV6-3 TRBD1
TGTGCCAGCAGCTTGGGTAGTGGGACAGGGGCTCGTGAGCAGTTCTTC CASSLGSGTGAREQFF NA TRBJ2-1 TRBV5-4 TRBD1
TGTGCCAGCAGCCTGACTAGCGGGGCGCTCCAAGAGACCCAGTACTTC CASSLTSGALQETQYF few TRBJ2-5 TRBV7-2 TRBD2
TGTGCCAGCAGCCAAGATACTAGCCCATCCTACGAGCAGTACTTC CASSQDTSPSYEQYF medium-sized TRBJ2-7 TRBV3-1/TRBV3-2 NA
TGTGCCAGTAGTGCGACAGTGACGAACACTGAAGCTTTCTTT CASSATVTNTEAFF NA TRBJ1-1 TRBV19 NA
TGTGCCAGCAGCCAAGAGGCGCGACAGAGAAACACCATATATTTT CASSQEARQRNTIYF NA TRBJ1-3 TRBV3-1/TRBV3-2 NA
TGTGCCATCAGTGAGAATGGTGGCGATACGCAGTATTTT CAISENGGDTQYF NA TRBJ2-3 TRBV10-3 NA
TGTGCCGGTAGACAGGGGGGAGGCAATCAGCCCCAGCATTTT CAGRQGGGNQPQHF few TRBJ1-5 TRBV28 TRBD1
TGTGCCAGCAGTCGCCGCGGACAGGGGTTCTACGAGCAGTACTTC CASSRRGQGFYEQYF NA TRBJ2-7 TRBV27 TRBD1
TGTGCCAGCAGCTCCGCGACAATTAGAAACACCATATATTTT CASSSATIRNTIYF few TRBJ1-3 TRBV6-5 NA
TGTGCCAGCAGCTTGATAGGAGGGAAGCTCGCCGGGGAGCTGTTTTTT CASSLIGGKLAGELFF NA TRBJ2-2 TRBV5-6 NA
TGTGCCAGCAGCTTAGTGGACAGTTCCCCATATGGCTACACCTTC CASSLVDSSPYGYTF NA TRBJ1-2 TRBV7-9 NA
TGTGCCAGCACCGAACCGGGACAGGGGCAGCCCCAGCATTTT CASTEPGQGQPQHF NA TRBJ1-5 TRBV28 TRBD1
TGTGCCAGCAGCCAGGGTATTGCTGAAGCTTTCTTT CASSQGIAEAFF NA TRBJ1-1 TRBV5-6 NA
TGTGCCAGCAGGGGACTAGCGGGAGATCTGTACGAGCAGTACTTC CASRGLAGDLYEQYF NA TRBJ2-7 TRBV28 TRBD2
TGTGCCAGCAGGCTGACAGGCATTCTCAATCAGCCCCAGCATTTT CASRLTGILNQPQHF NA TRBJ1-5 TRBV27 NA
TGTGCCAGCTCAACCCGGTGGGGGACAGGGGGCGCGAACGGGGAGCTGTTTTTT CASSTRWGTGGANGELFF once TRBJ2-2 TRBV18 TRBD1
TGTGCCAGTAGTATCCACAGGGGATCAGGCTCCTACAATGAGCAGTTCTTC CASSIHRGSGSYNEQFF NA TRBJ2-1 TRBV19 TRBD1
TGTGCCAGCAGCTTAGCAAACACTCGGACAGTTCCAAACACCGGGGAGCTGTTTTTT CASSLANTRTVPNTGELFF NA TRBJ2-2 TRBV7-9 NA
TGTGCCAGCTCCCGGACAGGGGCCACGGACGAGCAGTACTTC CASSRTGATDEQYF NA TRBJ2-7 TRBV18 TRBD1
TGTGCCAGCAGCTTAGGAAGGACAGGGGCCTACGAGCAGTACTTC CASSLGRTGAYEQYF NA TRBJ2-7 TRBV7-9 TRBD1
TGTGCCAGCAGTTCTAGCGGGAGATGGGAGACCCAGTACTTC CASSSSGRWETQYF NA TRBJ2-5 TRBV6-5 TRBD2
TGCGCCAGCAGCCAAGATCGGCGGTTGGGAGCGCAGTACTTC CASSQDRRLGAQYF NA TRBJ2-7 TRBV4-3 NA
TGTGCCATCAGTTCCTTGGGCGTTGGGCCCACCGGGGAGCTGTTTTTT CAISSLGVGPTGELFF NA TRBJ2-2 TRBV10-3 NA
TGTGCCTGGAGTGGAAGGGCGAGCGGGAGGGCCCGGGGCACAGATACGCAGTATTTT CAWSGRASGRARGTDTQYF few TRBJ2-3 TRBV30 TRBD2
TGTGCCAGCAGCTCACAGGATCTTATCGGTGGCTACACCTTC CASSSQDLIGGYTF NA TRBJ1-2 TRBV5-5 NA